A selection of T cell receptor beta chains follows, all from one sample in a study of T cells in Graves' hyperthyroidism and ophthalmopathy. MiXCR was run by TCRdb on the multiplex PCR reads, yielding one entry per CDR3 protein. The sample records about 620,000 distinct CDR3 sequences, about 16% being singletons. Sample: blood. Receptors originate from a woman aged 25 to 39 with Graves' hyperthyroidism. Each CDR3 is given with its conserved first and last residue. D genes are given only for firm matches. Clone sizes are given selectively: once, few, many, or a class where the clone is expanded.

j_call,v_call,clone_size,d_call,cdr3_aa,cdr3_nt
TRBJ2-1,TRBV19,.,.,CASSKYLGSSYNEQFF,TGTGCCAGTAGTAAATACTTGGGGAGCTCCTACAATGAGCAGTTCTTC
TRBJ2-7,TRBV12-3/TRBV12-4,many,.,CASSFGLSPTYEQYF,TGTGCCAGCAGTTTCGGCTTGAGTCCTACCTACGAGCAGTACTTC
TRBJ2-3,TRBV18,many,TRBD1,CASSPGTGTDTQYF,TGTGCCAGCTCACCCGGGACAGGCACAGATACGCAGTATTTT
TRBJ2-3,TRBV10-1,.,.,CASSESLGTSTDTQYF,TGCGCCAGCAGTGAGAGTTTAGGGACTAGCACAGATACGCAGTATTTT
TRBJ2-1,TRBV5-1,many,TRBD1,CASSQGQGSYNEQFF,TGCGCCAGCAGCCAGGGACAGGGCAGCTACAATGAGCAGTTCTTC
TRBJ2-3,TRBV19,.,TRBD2,CASSLKTSGTRADTQYF,TGTGCCAGTAGCCTAAAAACCTCCGGGACTAGAGCAGATACGCAGTATTTT
TRBJ2-7,TRBV28,many,.,CASFSGYEQYF,TGTGCCAGTTTTAGCGGCTACGAGCAGTACTTC
TRBJ2-2,TRBV11-2,.,.,CASSPRPTGELFF,TGTGCCAGCAGCCCGCGGCCCACCGGGGAGCTGTTTTTT
TRBJ2-1,TRBV4-3,.,.,CASSQDWDPTEQFF,TGCGCCAGCAGCCAAGATTGGGACCCCACTGAGCAGTTCTTC
TRBJ1-2,TRBV19,few,.,CASSIDGGGYTF,TGTGCCAGTAGTATAGACGGGGGAGGCTACACCTTC
TRBJ2-1,TRBV6-1,many,TRBD2,CASSKKREGPYNEQFF,TGTGCCAGCAGCAAAAAGCGGGAGGGGCCCTACAATGAGCAGTTCTTC
TRBJ2-1,TRBV6-6,many,TRBD2,CASSYPTSGERGEQFF,TGTGCCAGCAGTTACCCGACTAGCGGGGAGCGCGGTGAGCAGTTCTTC
TRBJ2-7,TRBV12-3/TRBV12-4,.,.,CASSLGSLNQPHEQYF,TGTGCCAGCAGTTTAGGCAGCCTAAATCAGCCCCACGAGCAGTACTTC
TRBJ1-5,TRBV28,many,TRBD1,CASGPGTGGPYSNQPQHF,TGTGCCAGCGGTCCCGGGACAGGGGGCCCCTATAGCAATCAGCCCCAGCATTTT
TRBJ2-2,TRBV12-3/TRBV12-4,many,TRBD2,CASSLGGSNTGELFF,TGTGCCAGCAGTTTAGGCGGGAGCAACACCGGGGAGCTGTTTTTT
TRBJ2-3,TRBV29-1,few,TRBD2,CSVEKASGRAGSDTQYF,TGCAGCGTTGAAAAGGCTAGCGGGAGGGCCGGCTCAGATACGCAGTATTTT
TRBJ2-3,TRBV3-1,many,.,CASSQGPIADTQYF,TGTGCCAGCAGCCAAGGCCCGATCGCAGATACGCAGTATTTT
TRBJ2-7,TRBV24-1,.,TRBD1,CATSPWDSSYEQYF,TGTGCCACCAGTCCCTGGGACAGCTCCTACGAGCAGTACTTC
TRBJ2-7,TRBV7-8,.,.,CASMQGGRAYEQYF,TGTGCCAGCATGCAGGGGGGTAGAGCCTACGAGCAGTACTTC
TRBJ2-1,TRBV4-2,once,TRBD1,CASSQDWDSRYDEQFF,TGTGCCAGCAGCCAAGATTGGGACAGCCGATACGATGAGCAGTTCTTC
TRBJ2-5,TRBV7-8,many,TRBD1,CASSLGDGTAPYF,TGTGCCAGCAGCTTGGGTGACGGGACAGCCCCGTACTTC
TRBJ1-1,TRBV5-1,few,.,CASSLYAINTEAFF,TGCGCCAGCAGCTTGTACGCCATTAACACTGAAGCTTTCTTT
TRBJ2-1,TRBV6-1,many,TRBD2,CASKPAGMGYEQFF,TGTGCCAGCAAGCCAGCGGGAATGGGCTATGAGCAGTTCTTC
TRBJ2-7,TRBV2,many,.,CASSAGITYEQYF,TGTGCCAGCAGTGCCGGGATCACCTACGAGCAGTACTTC
TRBJ1-1,TRBV20-1,few,TRBD1,CSARSRAGGANTEAFF,TGCAGTGCTAGGAGTAGGGCAGGGGGCGCGAACACTGAAGCTTTCTTT
TRBJ2-2,TRBV7-3,many,.,CASSLTSATNTGELFF,TGTGCCAGCAGCTTAACTAGCGCCACGAACACCGGGGAGCTGTTTTTT
TRBJ2-1,TRBV27,many,.,CASSPGGPSYNEQFF,TGTGCCAGCAGCCCCGGTGGACCCTCTTACAATGAGCAGTTCTTC
TRBJ2-1,TRBV28,many,.,CASSGWAGGLRNEQFF,TGTGCCAGCAGTGGTTGGGCAGGGGGGTTGAGAAATGAGCAGTTCTTC
TRBJ1-6,TRBV7-9,.,.,CASSLFSADNSPLHF,TGTGCCAGCAGCTTATTTTCGGCGGATAATTCACCCCTCCACTTT
TRBJ1-1,TRBV5-4,few,.,CASSPQRDTEAFF,TGTGCCAGCAGCCCGCAGAGGGACACTGAAGCTTTCTTT
TRBJ2-1,TRBV28,many,.,CASSTNNEQFF,TGTGCCAGCAGTACCAACAATGAGCAGTTCTTC
TRBJ2-3,TRBV6-1,.,.,CASSSQADTQYF,TGTGCCAGCAGCTCACAGGCAGATACGCAGTATTTT
TRBJ2-1,TRBV6-2/TRBV6-3,many,TRBD2,CASSYSRSGRGEQFF,TGTGCCAGCAGTTACTCGAGAAGCGGGAGGGGTGAGCAGTTCTTC
TRBJ1-1,TRBV6-5,.,.,CASSYSAGVEAFF,TGTGCCAGCAGTTACTCGGCAGGGGTTGAAGCTTTCTTT
TRBJ2-5,TRBV7-8,many,.,CASYSWGLPAETQYF,TGTGCCAGTTATTCCTGGGGACTTCCGGCCGAGACCCAGTACTTC
TRBJ1-1,TRBV18,many,.,CASSPGGASTEAFF,TGTGCCAGCTCACCGGGGGGGGCTAGCACTGAAGCTTTCTTT
TRBJ2-3,TRBV2,many,.,CARGGSGSADTQYF,TGTGCCAGAGGGGGTAGCGGGTCCGCAGATACGCAGTATTTT
TRBJ2-3,TRBV7-8,few,TRBD2,CASSLIAGDTPYVDTQYF,TGTGCCAGCAGCTTGATAGCGGGAGATACACCTTATGTGGATACGCAGTATTTT
TRBJ2-1,TRBV19,few,TRBD2,CASRGGRGVGQFF,TGTGCCAGTAGGGGCGGGAGGGGAGTTGGGCAGTTCTTC
TRBJ1-4,TRBV7-9,.,.,CASSLGGQIKEKLFF,TGTGCCAGCAGCTTAGGCGGACAGATAAAGGAAAAACTGTTTTTT
TRBJ2-2,TRBV20-1,.,TRBD2,CSARASGSMRGELFF,TGCAGTGCTAGAGCTAGCGGGAGTATGAGGGGGGAGCTGTTTTTT
TRBJ1-6,TRBV3-1,.,.,CASSRYWENNSPLHF,TGTGCCAGCAGCCGCTACTGGGAGAATAATTCACCCCTCCACTTT
TRBJ1-2,TRBV18,many,TRBD1,CASSLSQGYGYTF,TGTGCCAGCTCACTTTCACAGGGGTATGGCTACACCTTC
TRBJ2-5,TRBV20-1,many,TRBD2,CSARGSGRRETQYF,TGCAGTGCTAGGGGGAGCGGGAGGAGGGAGACCCAGTACTTC
TRBJ1-2,TRBV18,many,.,CASSPDRSRMGYTF,TGTGCCAGCTCACCGGACAGATCTCGAATGGGCTACACCTTC
TRBJ2-1,TRBV6-5,.,.,CASSYSGLPLSNEQFF,TGTGCCAGCAGTTACTCAGGTCTTCCCCTGAGCAATGAGCAGTTCTTC
TRBJ2-3,TRBV28,many,.,CASTAGPDTQYF,TGTGCCAGCACAGCAGGGCCAGATACGCAGTATTTT
TRBJ1-6,TRBV7-3,.,.,CASSFQGLSPLHF,TGTGCCAGCAGCTTTCAGGGTCTCTCACCCCTCCACTTT
TRBJ1-2,TRBV2,few,.,CASSEARGNYGYTF,TGTGCCAGCAGTGAAGCACGAGGGAACTATGGCTACACCTTC
TRBJ2-1,TRBV9,.,.,CASSATDSSYNEQFF,TGTGCCAGCAGCGCGACGGATAGCTCCTACAATGAGCAGTTCTTC